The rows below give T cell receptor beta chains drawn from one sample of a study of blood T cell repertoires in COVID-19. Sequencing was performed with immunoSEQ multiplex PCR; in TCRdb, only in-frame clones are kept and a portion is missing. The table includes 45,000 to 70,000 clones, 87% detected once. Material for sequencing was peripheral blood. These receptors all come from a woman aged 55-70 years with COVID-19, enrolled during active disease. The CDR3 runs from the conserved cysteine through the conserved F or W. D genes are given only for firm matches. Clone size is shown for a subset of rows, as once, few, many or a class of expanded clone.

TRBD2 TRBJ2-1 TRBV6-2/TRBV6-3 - TGTGCCAGCAGTTACTCGCTAGCGGGAGTAAATGAGCAGTTCTTC CASSYSLAGVNEQFF
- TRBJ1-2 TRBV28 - TGTGCCAGCAGTTACTCGACAGACCGGGGCTACACCTTC CASSYSTDRGYTF
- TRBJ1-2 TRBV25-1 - TGTGCCAGCAGTGAATGGGGCAGGACCCTGGGTGGCTACACCTTC CASSEWGRTLGGYTF
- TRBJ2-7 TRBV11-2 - TGTGCCAGCAGCTTAGGGGCCCCCGACGGGCAGTACTTC CASSLGAPDGQYF
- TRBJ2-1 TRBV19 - TGTGCCAGTAGCCGTCAGTCCTGGGCCTCCTACAATGAGCAGTTCTTC CASSRQSWASYNEQFF
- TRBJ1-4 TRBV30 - TGTGCCTGGAGCCCCGAAGACAGGCGGGATGAAAAACTGTTTTTT CAWSPEDRRDEKLFF
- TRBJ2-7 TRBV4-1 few TGCGCCAGCAGCCAAGGGCGCGGACTCGAGCAGTACTTC CASSQGRGLEQYF
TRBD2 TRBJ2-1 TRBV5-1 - TGCGCCAGCAGCTTAGGACTAGCCACGGGAGGTTTTACTCCGTTCTTC CASSLGLATGGFTPFF
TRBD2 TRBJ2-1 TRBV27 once TGTGCCAGCAGACTAGCGGGAGGGCCTTTCGGTGAGCAGTTCTTC CASRLAGGPFGEQFF
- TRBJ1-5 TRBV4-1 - TGCGCCAGCAGCCTGGGACTTCGCAATCAGCCCCAGCATTTT CASSLGLRNQPQHF
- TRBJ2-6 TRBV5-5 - TGTGCCAGCAGGGGGGGGCTCTCTGGGGCCAACGTCCTGACTTTC CASRGGLSGANVLTF
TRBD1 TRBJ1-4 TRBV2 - TGTGCCAGCATCCTCTACAGGGGTGAAAAACTGTTTTTT CASILYRGEKLFF
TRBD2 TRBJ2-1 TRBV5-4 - TGTGCCAGCAGCTCGCCGCCTAGCGGGATCGTCAATGAGCAGTTCTTC CASSSPPSGIVNEQFF
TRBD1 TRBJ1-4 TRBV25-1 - TGTGCCAGCAAGGGGACAGATAATGAAAAACTGTTTTTT CASKGTDNEKLFF
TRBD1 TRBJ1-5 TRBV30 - TGTGCCTGGAGTATGTCTGGACAGGGGGATCAGCCCCAGCATTTT CAWSMSGQGDQPQHF
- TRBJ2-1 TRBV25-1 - TGTGCCAGCAGTGAATGGGGCATTCAGGGCAATGAGCAGTTCTTC CASSEWGIQGNEQFF
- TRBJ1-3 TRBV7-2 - TGTGCCAGCAGCCCCAGGGGCTCTGGAAACACCATATATTTT CASSPRGSGNTIYF
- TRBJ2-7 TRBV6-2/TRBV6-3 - TGTGCCAGCAGTCCGGGACTCAATCACTACGAGCAGTACTTC CASSPGLNHYEQYF
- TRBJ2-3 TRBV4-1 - TGCGCCAGCAGCCAAGAGACAACCAGGGCTTGGAGCACAGATACGCAGTATTTT CASSQETTRAWSTDTQYF
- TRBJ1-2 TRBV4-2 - TGTGCCAGCAGCCGCTTCCTTGGGCAGGATTCCAACTATGGCTACACCTTC CASSRFLGQDSNYGYTF
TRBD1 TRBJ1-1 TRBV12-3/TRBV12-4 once TGTGCCAGCAGCCGGACAGGGGGAGCTTTCTTT CASSRTGGAFF
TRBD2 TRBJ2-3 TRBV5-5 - TGTGCCAGCAGCCCGGGACTAGGAAGCACAGATACGCAGTATTTT CASSPGLGSTDTQYF
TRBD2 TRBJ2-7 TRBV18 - TGTGCCAGCTCACAGCAATCCGGGACTAGCGGGAGATTTGGCCCCCGAGCGGACTTC CASSQQSGTSGRFGPRADF
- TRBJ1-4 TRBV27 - TGTGCCAGCAGTTTATTCAGTCTGGGGGGAAAACTGTTTTTT CASSLFSLGGKLFF
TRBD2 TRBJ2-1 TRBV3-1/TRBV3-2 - TGTGCCAGCAGCCAAGGCAGCGGGGCTTACAATGAGCAGTTCTTC CASSQGSGAYNEQFF
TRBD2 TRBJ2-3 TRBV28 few TGTGCCAGCAGTTTTTTGGTAGCGGGAGATCGGAATACGCAGTATTTT CASSFLVAGDRNTQYF
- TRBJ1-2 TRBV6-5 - TGTGCCAGCGGGCGGGACTATGGCTACACCTTC CASGRDYGYTF
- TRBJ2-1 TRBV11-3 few TGTGCCAGCAGCTTAGAGGCTTTAGCGAAGGAGCAGTTCTTC CASSLEALAKEQFF
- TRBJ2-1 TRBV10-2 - TGCGCCAGCAGTGACAGGGGAAACTACAATGAGCAGTTCTTC CASSDRGNYNEQFF
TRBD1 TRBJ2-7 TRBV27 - TGTGCCAGCAGTTTATCCCGGGGACAGGCCTGGGAGCAGTACTTC CASSLSRGQAWEQYF
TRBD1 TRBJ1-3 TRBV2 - TGTGCCAGCGGGCGGGACAGACTCTCTGGAAACACCATATATTTT CASGRDRLSGNTIYF
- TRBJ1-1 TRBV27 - TGTGCCAGCAGCCTAAACAGGGCTACTGAAGCTTTCTTT CASSLNRATEAFF
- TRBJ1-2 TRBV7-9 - TGTGCCAGCAGCCATACAAGTGCAGGGTCTGACTCCTATGGCTACACCTTC CASSHTSAGSDSYGYTF
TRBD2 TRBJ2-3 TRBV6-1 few TGTGCCAGCAGTGAAGCGCCGCTAGCGGGAACTACTAGCACAGATACGCAGTATTTT CASSEAPLAGTTSTDTQYF
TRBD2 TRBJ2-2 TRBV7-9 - TGTGCCAACCACAGGACTAGCGGGAGTGGTTGGGCCGGGGAGCTGTTTTTT CANHRTSGSGWAGELFF
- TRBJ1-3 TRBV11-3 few TGTGCCAGCAGCTTAGCTCCTGGAAACACCATATATTTT CASSLAPGNTIYF
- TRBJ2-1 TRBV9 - TGTGCCAGCAGCGCCAGACCTCCGACTACGCAGTTCTTC CASSARPPTTQFF
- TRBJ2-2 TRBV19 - TGTGCCAGTAGTATAATGACGGCGGGACTGGTAAAGACCGGGGAGCTGTTTTTT CASSIMTAGLVKTGELFF
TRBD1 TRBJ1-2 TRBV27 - TGTGCCAGCAGGGCCCGGGACAGAGGAAATGGCTACACCTTC CASRARDRGNGYTF
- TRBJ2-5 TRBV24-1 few TGTGCCACCAGTCGATCGGAGGTTGAGACCCAGTACTTC CATSRSEVETQYF
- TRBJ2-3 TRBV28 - TGTGCCAGCAGGACGCCGGGATACACAGATACGCAGTATTTT CASRTPGYTDTQYF
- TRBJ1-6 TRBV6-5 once TGTGCCAGCAGTAAACAGAGTTGGGCACCCCTCCACTTT CASSKQSWAPLHF
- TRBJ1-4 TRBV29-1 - TGCAGCGTTGAAGATCGGTACAGGGACGGAGGTGAAAAACTGTTTTTT CSVEDRYRDGGEKLFF
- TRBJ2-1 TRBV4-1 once TGCGCCAGCAGCCAGGTCGTGGAGGGTAATGAGCAGTTCTTC CASSQVVEGNEQFF
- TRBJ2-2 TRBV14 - TGTGCCAGCAGCCAAGAACGTTGGCGGACGAACACCGGGGAGCTGTTTTTT CASSQERWRTNTGELFF
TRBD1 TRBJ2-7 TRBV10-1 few TGCGCCAGAGAGAATACCGGGACAGGCCGCTACGAGCAGTACTTC CARENTGTGRYEQYF
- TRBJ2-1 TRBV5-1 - TGCGCCAGCAGCCAGGGGAGCTCCTACAATGAGCAGTTCTTC CASSQGSSYNEQFF
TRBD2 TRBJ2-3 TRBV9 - TGTGCCAGCAGCACTCGAGCCCCGGGAGGTCCAACAGATACGCAGTATTTT CASSTRAPGGPTDTQYF
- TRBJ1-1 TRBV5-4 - TGTGCCAGCAGCTTGGCCCCAATGAACACTGAAGCTTTCTTT CASSLAPMNTEAFF
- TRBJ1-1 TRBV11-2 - TGTGCCAGCAGCTTTTCAGGGTCATATGAAGCTTTCTTT CASSFSGSYEAFF
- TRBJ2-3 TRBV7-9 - TGTGCCAGCAGCTTAGCGACAGCTAGCACAGATACGCAGTATTTT CASSLATASTDTQYF
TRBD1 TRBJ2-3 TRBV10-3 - TGTGCCATCAGTGAGGGACAGGGAGCAGATACGCAGTATTTT CAISEGQGADTQYF
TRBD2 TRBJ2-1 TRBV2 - TGTGCCAGCCGCCCCGGACTAGCAAGCTCCTACAATGAGCAGTTCTTC CASRPGLASSYNEQFF
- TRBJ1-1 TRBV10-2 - TGCGCCAGCAGTGTCGTTCCAGGATTGAACACTGAAGCTTTCTTT CASSVVPGLNTEAFF
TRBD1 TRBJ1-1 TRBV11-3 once TGTGCCAGCAGACCGGGACAGATCTTTGACCACCGTGAAGCTTTCTTT CASRPGQIFDHREAFF